The 12 T cell receptor beta chains below were found in one sample sequenced in a study of T cell responses to AZD1222 COVID-19 vaccine. Some clones are missing from TCRdb's copy, which holds only in-frame ones; the method was immunoSEQ multiplex PCR. The table has around 130,000 clones, 90% to 95% seen once. The source was peripheral blood, collected on day 0 of AZD1222 vaccination. These receptors all come from an adult in good health.

The gene calls are TRBV29-1 and TRBJ1-2; no definite D call. Between the trimmed V and J ends, which lost 2 bases and 3 bases, there was a span of 7 bases. The germline CDR1 and CDR2 sequences are SQVTM and ANQGSEA. The CDR3 runs 12 residues. CDR3 DNA sequence: TGCAGCGTTGAAACCGGGGACTATGGCTACACCTTC. It specifies CSVETGDYGYTF. Full variable domain (remainder filled in from reference TRBV29-1 and TRBJ1-2): SAVISQKPSRDICQRGTSLTIQCQVDSQVTMMFWYRQQPGQSLTLIATANQGSEATYESGFVIDKFPISRPNLTFSTLTVSNMSPEDSSIYLCSVETGDYGYTFGSGTRLTVV.

The CDR3 sequence: CASSRGGGGNTIYF. The DNA for the CDR3 is TGTGCCAGCAGCCGGGGGGGCGGAGGAAACACCATATATTTT. This chain uses TRBV11-2 with TRBJ1-3, with D perhaps matching TRBD1 (6 bases). This CDR3 has 14 residues. V shed 5 bases and J shed 4 bases, with 12 bases lying between them. Germline V gives CDR1 SGHAT, CDR2 FQNNGV.

This clone is a singleton in its sample. An end of the junction does not agree with germline; a read error may underlie this. The chain couples TRBV15 to TRBJ1-2; D not certain. This CDR3 region has 13 residues. Germline values: CDR1 LNHNV, CDR2 YYDKDF (reference sequence). This chain's CDR3 is CATSRDRQYGHTF. CDR3 DNA: TGTGCCACCAGCAGAGACAGGCAGTATGGCCACACCTTC.

The V gene is TRBV4-1, the J gene TRBJ1-3; D is unresolved. With 4 bases removed from V and 1 base from J, the gap between germline ends came to 17 bases. This CDR3 is built from 17 residues. Germline lookup yields CDR1 MGHRA and CDR2 YSYEKL. The CDR3 coding sequence is TGCGCCAGCAGCCGAGATTCGTTTCCGGGTTCTGGAAACACCATATATTTT. It codes for CASSRDSFPGSGNTIYF.

The chain links TRBV20-1 to TRBJ2-7; TRBD2 matches at 8 bases. In germline, CDR1 is DFQATT, CDR2 SNEGSKA (reference sequence). This CDR3 has 15 residues. J lost 0 bases, V lost 3 bases, and 7 bases had no gene match. This CDR3 is CSASRLAGPSYEQYF. CDR3 bases: TGCAGTGCTAGTCGTCTAGCGGGTCCCTCCTACGAGCAGTACTTC.

This clone has a single count. The chain uses TRBV29-1 and TRBJ1-5, with no clear D. The CDR3 runs to 12 residues. V was shortened by 4 bases and J by 0 bases, with 4 bases between the two germline ends. Germline V gives CDR1 SQVTM, CDR2 ANQGSEA. CDR3 nucleotide sequence: TGCAGCGTTGCCGGTAGCAATCAGCCCCAGCATTTT. Protein sequence: CSVAGSNQPQHF.

The CDR3 bases are TGTGCCAGCAGCTTACTAGCGGGAGGGGTGTACAATGAGCAGTTCTTC. Residues: CASSLLAGGVYNEQFF. This chain joins TRBV7-3 and TRBJ2-1; 12 bases map to TRBD2. This CDR3 contains 16 residues. The ends lost 2 bases at V and 4 bases at J; junction bases unmatched: 3. Germline V gives CDR1 SGHTA, CDR2 FQGTGA.

V is TRBV28 and J is TRBJ2-7; TRBD1 agrees at 10 bases. The CDR3 has 15 amino acids. The germline gives CDR1 MDHEN, CDR2 SYDVKM. V shed 5 bases, J shed 0 bases, and the junction held 4 bases outside the gene matches. DNA for the CDR3: TGTGCCAGCAGTATGGGACAGGGGAGCTCCTACGAGCAGTACTTC. Its translation: CASSMGQGSSYEQYF.

The chain has TRBV2 and TRBJ1-2; D uncertain. CDR3 length equals 12 residues. The V end lost 7 bases, the J end lost 5 bases, and 11 bases lay between the germline ends. The germline V gene encodes CDR1 SNHLY and CDR2 FYNNEI. The CDR3 region has the DNA TGTGCCAGCACCAGACACGAGTATGGCTACACCTTC. Translation: CASTRHEYGYTF.

The chain combines TRBV6-1 with TRBJ1-1, with D tentatively TRBD1 (5 bases). This CDR3 contains 17 residues. Deletions cut 2 bases from V and 1 base from J, with 17 bases between. Germline V gives CDR1 MNHNS, CDR2 SASEGT. The CDR3 reads CASSEIRWGTANTEAFF. For the CDR3, the DNA is TGTGCCAGCAGTGAAATAAGGTGGGGCACCGCGAACACTGAAGCTTTCTTT.

This chain uses TRBV19 with TRBJ1-2; 9 bases fit TRBD1. Germline assignment: CDR1 LNHDA and CDR2 SQIVND (reference sequence). V shed 4 bases, J shed 7 bases, and the junction held 10 bases outside the gene matches. The CDR3 runs 15 residues. Here the CDR3 reads CASSTPGQGQSGYTF. DNA of the CDR3: TGTGCCAGTAGTACCCCTGGACAGGGGCAGTCTGGCTACACCTTC.

This clone was picked up one time. This chain uses TRBV4-2 with TRBJ1-6; 9 bases are shared with TRBD1. V lost 4 bases to trimming and J lost 7 bases; unmatched junction nucleotides: 8. The CDR3 runs to 16 residues. The germline V gene has CDR1 LGHNA and CDR2 YNFKEQ. The CDR3 sequence: CASSRRRDRDNSPLHF. CDR3 DNA sequence: TGTGCCAGCAGCCGCCGCCGGGACAGGGACAATTCACCCCTCCACTTT.